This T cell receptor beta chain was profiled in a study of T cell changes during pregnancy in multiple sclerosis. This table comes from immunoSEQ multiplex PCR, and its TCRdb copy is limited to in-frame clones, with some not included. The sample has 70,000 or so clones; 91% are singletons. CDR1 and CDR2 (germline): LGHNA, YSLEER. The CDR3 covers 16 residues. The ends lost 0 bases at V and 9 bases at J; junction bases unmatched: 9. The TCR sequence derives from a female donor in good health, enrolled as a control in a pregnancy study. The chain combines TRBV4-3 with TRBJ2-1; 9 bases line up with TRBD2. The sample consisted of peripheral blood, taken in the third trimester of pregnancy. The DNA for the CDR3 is TGCGCCAGCAGCCAAGATCCGGCTAGCGGGGCGGGTGAGCAGTTCTTC. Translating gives CASSQDPASGAGEQFF.